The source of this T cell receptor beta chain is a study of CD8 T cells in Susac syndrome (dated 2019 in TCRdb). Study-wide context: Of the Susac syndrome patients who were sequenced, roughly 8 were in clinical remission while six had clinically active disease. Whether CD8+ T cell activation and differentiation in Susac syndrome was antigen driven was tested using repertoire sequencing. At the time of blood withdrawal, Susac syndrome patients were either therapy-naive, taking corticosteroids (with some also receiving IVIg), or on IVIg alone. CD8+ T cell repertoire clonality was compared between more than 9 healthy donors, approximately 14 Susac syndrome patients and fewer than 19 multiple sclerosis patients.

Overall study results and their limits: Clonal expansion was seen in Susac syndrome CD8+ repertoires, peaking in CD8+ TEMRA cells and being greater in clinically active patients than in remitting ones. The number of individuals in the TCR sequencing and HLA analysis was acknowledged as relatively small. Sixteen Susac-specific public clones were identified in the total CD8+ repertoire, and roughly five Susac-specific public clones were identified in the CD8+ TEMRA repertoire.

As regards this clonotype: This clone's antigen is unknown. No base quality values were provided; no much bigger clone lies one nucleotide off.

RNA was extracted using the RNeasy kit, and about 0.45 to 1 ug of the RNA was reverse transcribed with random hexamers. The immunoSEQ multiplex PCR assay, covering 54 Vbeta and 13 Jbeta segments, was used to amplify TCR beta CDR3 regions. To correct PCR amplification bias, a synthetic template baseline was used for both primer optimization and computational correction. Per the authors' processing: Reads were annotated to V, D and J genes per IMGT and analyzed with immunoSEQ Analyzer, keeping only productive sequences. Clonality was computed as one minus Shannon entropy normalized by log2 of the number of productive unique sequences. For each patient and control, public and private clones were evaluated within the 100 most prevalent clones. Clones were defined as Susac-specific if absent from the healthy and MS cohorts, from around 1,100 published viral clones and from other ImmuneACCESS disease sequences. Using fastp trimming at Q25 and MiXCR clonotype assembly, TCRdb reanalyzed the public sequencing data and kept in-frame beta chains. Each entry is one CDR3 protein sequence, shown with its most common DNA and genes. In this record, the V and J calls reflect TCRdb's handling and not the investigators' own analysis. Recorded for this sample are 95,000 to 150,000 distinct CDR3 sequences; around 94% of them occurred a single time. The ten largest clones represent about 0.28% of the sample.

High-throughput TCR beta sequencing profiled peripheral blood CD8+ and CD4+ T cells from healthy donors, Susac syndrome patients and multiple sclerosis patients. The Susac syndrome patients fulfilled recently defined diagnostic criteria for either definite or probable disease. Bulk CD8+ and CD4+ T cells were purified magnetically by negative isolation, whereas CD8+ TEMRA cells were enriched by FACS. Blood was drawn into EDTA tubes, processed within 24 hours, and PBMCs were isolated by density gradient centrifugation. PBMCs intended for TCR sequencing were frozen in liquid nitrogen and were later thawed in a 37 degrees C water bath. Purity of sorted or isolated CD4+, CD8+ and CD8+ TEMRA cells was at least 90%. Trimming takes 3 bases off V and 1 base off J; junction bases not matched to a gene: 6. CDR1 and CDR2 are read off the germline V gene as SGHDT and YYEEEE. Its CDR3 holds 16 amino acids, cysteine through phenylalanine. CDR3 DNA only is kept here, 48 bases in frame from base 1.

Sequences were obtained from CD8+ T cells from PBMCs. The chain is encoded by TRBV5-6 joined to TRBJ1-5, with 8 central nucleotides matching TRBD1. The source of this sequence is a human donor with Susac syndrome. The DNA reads TGTGCCAGCAGCTCCTCCCGACAGGGGAGCAATCAGCCCCAGCATTTT. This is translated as CASSSSRQGSNQPQHF. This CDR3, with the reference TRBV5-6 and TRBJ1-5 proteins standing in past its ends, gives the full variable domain DAGVTQSPTHLIKTRGQQVTLRCSPKSGHDTVSWYQQALGQGPQFIFQYYEEEERQRGNFPDRFSGHQFPNYSSELNVNALLLGDSALYLCASSSSRQGSNQPQHFGDGTRLSIL.